The 7 T cell receptor beta chains in this list originate from one sample, sequenced in a study of blood T cell repertoires in COVID-19. Method: immunoSEQ multiplex PCR; TCRdb's copy keeps in-frame clones and lacks some. The repertoire holds about 74,000 clones, roughly four fifths seen once, with approximately 14% in the top ten. The sample taken for sequencing was peripheral blood. The receptors come from a human donor in a cohort sampled during active COVID-19.

The gene calls are TRBV16 and TRBJ2-3; TRBD2 matches at 9 bases. Germline V gene data show CDR1 as KGHSY and CDR2 as FQNENV. Trimming at V came to 3 bases and at J to 3 bases, leaving 7 bases not matched to a gene. This CDR3 has 16 amino acids. Here the CDR3 reads CASSQRLAGETDTQYF. Here the CDR3 DNA reads TGTGCCAGCAGCCAGCGCTTAGCGGGGGAGACAGATACGCAGTATTTT.

The chain uses TRBV5-1 and TRBJ1-4, with D possibly TRBD1 on 5 matching bases. The germline V and J ends were trimmed by 6 bases and 5 bases, with 11 bases remaining between them. The CDR3 is 13 residues long. The germline V gene has CDR1 SGHRS and CDR2 YFSETQ. This CDR3 is CASNKGPNEKLFF. DNA for the CDR3: TGCGCCAGCAATAAGGGGCCCAATGAAAAACTGTTTTTT.

The chain joins TRBV2 to TRBJ2-2; TRBD2 matches at 8 bases. From germline, CDR1 is SNHLY and CDR2 FYNNEI. Germline trimming cut 5 bases from V and 7 bases from J; bases unmatched to any gene: 6. CDR3 size: 14 residues. The CDR3 DNA sequence: TGTGCCAGCAGTCCGCCCGGGGGGGGCGGGGAGCTGTTTTTT. Residues: CASSPPGGGGELFF. The whole variable domain, remainder taken from reference TRBV2 and TRBJ2-2, is EPEVTQTPSHQVTQMGQEVILRCVPISNHLYFYWYRQILGQKVEFLVSFYNNEISEKSEIFDDQFSVERPDGSNFTLKIRSTKLEDSAMYFCASSPPGGGGELFFGEGSRLTVL.

The J gene is TRBJ2-2, the V gene TRBV11-2; D is unresolved. Trimming shortened V by 3 bases and J by 8 bases, and 10 bases separated the two germline ends. This CDR3 has 13 residues. From germline, CDR1 is SGHAT and CDR2 FQNNGV. DNA for the CDR3: TGTGCCAGCAGCTTGGCCCTGCTGGGGGAGCTGTTTTTT. It is translated as CASSLALLGELFF.

The chain has TRBV28 and TRBJ1-2, with 8 bases fitting TRBD1. CDR3 length: 18 amino acids. CDR1 and CDR2 (germline): MDHEN, SYDVKM. The V gene end was trimmed by 5 bases and the J gene end by 1 base; junction bases not matched to a gene: 15. The CDR3 DNA follows: TGTGCCAGCAGTCCACGATACTACCGGGACAGGAGTAACTATGGCTACACCTTC. This encodes CASSPRYYRDRSNYGYTF.

The chain is built from TRBV6-1 and TRBJ1-5, with no clear D. Germline V gene lookup returns CDR1 MNHNS and CDR2 SASEGT. The CDR3 extends over 15 amino acids. Trimming removed 2 bases at V and 12 bases at J, with 20 bases between. The CDR3 bases are TGTGCCAGCAGTGAATGGAGGGTGGGAGGATATTTCCAGCATTTT. Amino acid sequence: CASSEWRVGGYFQHF.

This clone was seen a handful of times. The V and J genes are TRBV2 and TRBJ1-1; TRBD1 is a possible D gene (5 bases). The CDR3 consists of 13 residues. Germline V lookup: CDR1 SNHLY, CDR2 FYNNEI. Trimming left V 7 bases short and J 9 bases short, with 18 bases between. CDR3 loop: CASKETTVRQAFF. The CDR3 DNA follows: TGTGCCAGCAAGGAGACGACAGTCCGGCAAGCTTTCTTT.